This TCR beta chain is drawn from a study of blood T cells in healthy people across ages. It was with a sample-barcoded 5' primer and a J-beta primer mix that a second PCR of about 7 to 12 cycles was run. CDR3-containing paired-end reads numbering at least 2.5 million came from each sample. MiXCR was run by TCRdb on the 5' RACE reads, yielding one entry per CDR3 protein. The sample lists about 1.1 million distinct CDR3 sequences; around two fifths were seen once. The CDR3 is 15 amino acids. Germline values: CDR1 LGHNA, CDR2 YSLEER. With 3 bases clipped from V and 10 bases from J, the junction kept 12 bases outside the gene matches. Caucasian individuals from Russia who were healthy and aged about 6 to 90 acted as donors. Peripheral blood, around 9.4 milliliters per donor, was collected.

This chain joins TRBV4-3 and TRBJ1-5; 7 positions match TRBD1. The sample comprised blood. This TCR came from a man aged 18 to 30 in good health. The CDR3: CASSQNRGIGHPQHF. The CDR3, as DNA: TGCGCCAGCAGCCAGAACAGGGGTATAGGTCACCCCCAGCATTTT.